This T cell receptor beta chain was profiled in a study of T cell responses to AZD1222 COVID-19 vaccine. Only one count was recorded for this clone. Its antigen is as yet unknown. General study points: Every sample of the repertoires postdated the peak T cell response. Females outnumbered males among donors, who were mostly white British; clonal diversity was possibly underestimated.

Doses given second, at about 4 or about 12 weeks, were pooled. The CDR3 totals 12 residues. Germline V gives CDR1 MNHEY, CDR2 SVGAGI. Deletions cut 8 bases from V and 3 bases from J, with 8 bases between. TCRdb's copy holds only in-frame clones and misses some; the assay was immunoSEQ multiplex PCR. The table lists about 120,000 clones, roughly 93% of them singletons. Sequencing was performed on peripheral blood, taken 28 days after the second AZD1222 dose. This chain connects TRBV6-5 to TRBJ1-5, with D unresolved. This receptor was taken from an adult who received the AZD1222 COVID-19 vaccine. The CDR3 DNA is TGTGCCAGCGGGGAGCTCAATCAGCCCCAGCATTTT. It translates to CASGELNQPQHF.